The following is a T cell receptor beta chain sequence with its context. This entry belongs to a study of T-cell reconstitution after alpha-beta-depleted transplantation in children. This CDR3 is 17 amino acids long. V lost 1 base and J lost 1; bases outside the gene matches: 7. Preparation of the TCRbeta library used unique molecular identifiers. From the PCR reads, TCRdb called clonotypes with MiXCR, one entry per CDR3 protein. The sample yields about 540,000 distinct CDR3 sequences, 18% seen once. This material consisted of PBMCs from the stem cell graft donor, taken from the stem cell graft. The gene calls are TRBV12-3 or TRBV12-4 and TRBJ2-3; TRBD2 aligns across 8 bases. This TCR derives from a human donor who donated a stem cell graft to a child with acute lymphoblastic leukemia. The CDR3 sequence: CASSLDVGRDGTDTQYF. The CDR3 DNA reads as TGTGCCAGCAGTTTAGATGTCGGGAGGGATGGCACAGATACGCAGTATTTT.